This T cell receptor beta chain was profiled in a study of technical replicates of blood from a few donors. Clones were sequenced by immunoSEQ multiplex PCR, and TCRdb holds only the in-frame ones, with some missing. The data hold just over 75,000 clones, with 93% observed a single time. CDR1 is LNHDA and CDR2 is SQIVND in the germline V gene (reference sequence). The germline V and J ends were trimmed by 0 bases and 3 bases, with 8 bases remaining between them. The CDR3 contains 14 residues. The sequence was obtained from a human donor in good health. Sequences were obtained from T cells isolated from PBMCs. The rearrangement uses TRBV19 and TRBJ1-2; D is undetermined. Here the CDR3 DNA reads TGTGCCAGTAGTATAGAATCGAGGGACTATGGCTACACCTTC. Protein sequence: CASSIESRDYGYTF.